These 13 T cell receptor beta chains originate from one sample sequenced in a study of graft-versus-host responses after intestinal transplantation. TCRdb's copy holds only in-frame clones and misses some; the assay was immunoSEQ multiplex PCR. The table records around 110,000 clones, approximately 88% of them present only once. Their cognate antigens are unknown. Specimen: unstimulated CD4+ T cells sorted from spleen or lymph node cells, collected before transplant. These receptors were obtained from a human donor who was the organ donor for an intestinal transplant.

This clone has just a few counts. The rearrangement uses TRBV5-6 and TRBJ1-3; no definite D call. This CDR3 is 13 amino acids long. The V gene's germline CDR1 is SGHDT and CDR2 YYEEEE. Deletions cut 1 base from V and 3 bases from J, with 5 bases between. CDR3 sequence reads: CASSLQRGNTIYF. CDR3 sequence (DNA): TGTGCCAGCAGCTTGCAGCGTGGAAACACCATATATTTT.

This sequence joins TRBV19 and TRBJ2-7, with D hard to call. The CDR3 is 13 residues long. Germline-derived CDR1 and CDR2 are LNHDA and SQIVND (reference sequence). Trimming removed 5 bases from V and 1 base from J, with 9 bases in between. CDR3 in DNA: TGTGCCAGTAGTTTAGTCGGATCCTACGAGCAGTACTTC. Translating it yields CASSLVGSYEQYF.

J is TRBJ1-2 and V is TRBV19; D is possibly TRBD1 (6 bases). The CDR3 sequence is 16 residues long. The germline gives CDR1 LNHDA, CDR2 SQIVND (reference sequence). Between the trimmed V and J ends, which lost 0 bases and 0 bases, there was a span of 11 bases. CDR3 bases: TGTGCCAGTAGTATAGAGGGGGCCCCCACTAACTATGGCTACACCTTC. Translating gives CASSIEGAPTNYGYTF.

The chain joins TRBV18 to TRBJ2-5, with TRBD1 identical over 7 bases. The germline V gene encodes CDR1 KGHSH and CDR2 LQKENI. This CDR3 has 15 residues. Germline trimming cut 0 bases from V and 5 bases from J; bases unmatched to any gene: 6. For the CDR3, the DNA is TGTGCCAGCTCACCACCGTGGGACAGAGGGGAGACCCAGTACTTC. Its translation: CASSPPWDRGETQYF.

The chain employs TRBV4-2 and TRBJ1-5, with 8 bases lining up with TRBD1. Per germline, CDR1 LGHNA and CDR2 YNFKEQ. CDR3 length equals 17 residues. J gave up 3 bases and V 0 bases, and 7 bases lay outside the gene matches. CDR3 DNA sequence: TGTGCCAGCAGCCAAGATAGGGCAGGGGGCCTCAATCAGCCCCAGCATTTT. Translating gives CASSQDRAGGLNQPQHF.

V usage is TRBV9 and J usage is TRBJ2-3, with D possibly being TRBD1 (6 bases). The ends were cut back, 3 bases at V and 0 bases at J, with 14 bases in the middle. CDR3 length: 16 residues. Germline CDR1 and CDR2: SGDLS and YYNGEE. For the CDR3, the DNA is TGTGCCAGCAGCGCGTTCCAGGGGAGAAGCACAGATACGCAGTATTTT. The encoded protein is CASSAFQGRSTDTQYF.

This clone showed up just once. The chain recombines TRBV7-2 with TRBJ1-1, with D hard to call. Trimming left V 1 base short and J 1 base short, with 4 bases between. CDR3 length: 13 amino acids. Germline CDR1 reads SGHTA; CDR2 reads FQGNSA. The CDR3, as DNA: TGTGCCAGCAGCTTAGAACCGAACACTGAAGCTTTCTTT. This codes for CASSLEPNTEAFF.

Remarks on this clone: Sequence at one end of the junction differs from germline and may be a read error. CDR3 loop: CASRLEPTGGGEAFF. CDR3 in DNA: TGCGCCAGCAGGTTGGAACCGACAGGGGGTGGCGAAGCTTTCTTT. V and J are TRBV5-1 and TRBJ1-1; TRBD1 aligns across 9 bases. Germline V gene sequence: CDR1 SGHRS, CDR2 YFSETQ. The CDR3 loop spans 15 amino acids.

The J gene is TRBJ2-5, the V gene TRBV29-1; 8 nucleotides agree with TRBD2. Looked up from germline, CDR1 is SQVTM and CDR2 is ANQGSEA. J lost 5 bases, V lost 8 bases, and 16 bases had no gene match. The CDR3 consists of 15 residues. The CDR3 region has the DNA TGCAGCTTCAATGTATTCGGGGGGGCTTTGGAGACCCAGTACTTC. Protein sequence: CSFNVFGGALETQYF.

The gene calls are TRBV5-1 and TRBJ2-1; 9 positions agree with TRBD2. There are 15 residues in the CDR3. V lost 1 base, J lost 8 bases, and 7 bases stayed unmatched. Germline V gene data show CDR1 as SGHRS and CDR2 as YFSETQ. CDR3 bases: TGCGCCAGCAGCTTGCTTGCGGGAGGGCCCGATGAGCAGTTCTTC. Translating it yields CASSLLAGGPDEQFF.

The V gene is TRBV5-1, the J gene TRBJ2-3, with TRBD2 identical over 9 bases. The germline V gene has CDR1 SGHRS and CDR2 YFSETQ. After removal of 0 bases from V and 5 bases from J, the junction contained 7 bases not matched to a gene. CDR3 length: 16 amino acids. DNA for the CDR3: TGCGCCAGCAGCTTGGGGTCTAGCGGGATGGGAGATACGCAGTATTTT. It yields the protein CASSLGSSGMGDTQYF.

V gene TRBV10-2 combines with J gene TRBJ2-3; 9 bases line up with TRBD2. Germline V lookup: CDR1 WSHSY, CDR2 SAAADI. The CDR3 loop spans 15 amino acids. Trimming removed 4 bases from V and 6 bases from J; junction bases left unmatched: 8. Here the CDR3 DNA reads TGCGCCAGCAGTGTGGCTAGCGGGACATTGGATACGCAGTATTTT. Its translation: CASSVASGTLDTQYF.

The chain carries TRBV6-5 and TRBJ1-4; no clear D. Germline loops: CDR1 MNHEY, CDR2 SVGAGI. The CDR3 consists of 14 residues. Trimming shortened V by 5 bases and J by 7 bases, and 14 bases separated the two germline ends. The CDR3 DNA follows: TGTGCCAGCAGTGCTCGCACGGGAGGTGAAAAACTGTTTTTT. Protein sequence: CASSARTGGEKLFF.